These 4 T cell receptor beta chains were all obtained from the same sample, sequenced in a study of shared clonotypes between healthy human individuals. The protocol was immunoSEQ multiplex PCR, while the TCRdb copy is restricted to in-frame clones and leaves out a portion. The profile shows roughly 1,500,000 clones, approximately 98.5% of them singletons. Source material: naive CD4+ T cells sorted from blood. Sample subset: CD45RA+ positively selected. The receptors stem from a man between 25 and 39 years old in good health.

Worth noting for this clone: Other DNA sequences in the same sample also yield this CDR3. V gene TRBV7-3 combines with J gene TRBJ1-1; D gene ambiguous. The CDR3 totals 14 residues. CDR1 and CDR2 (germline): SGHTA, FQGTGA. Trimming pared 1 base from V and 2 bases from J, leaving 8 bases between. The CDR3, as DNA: TGTGCCAGCAGCTTAAATGGGAGAAACACTGAAGCTTTCTTT. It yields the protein CASSLNGRNTEAFF.

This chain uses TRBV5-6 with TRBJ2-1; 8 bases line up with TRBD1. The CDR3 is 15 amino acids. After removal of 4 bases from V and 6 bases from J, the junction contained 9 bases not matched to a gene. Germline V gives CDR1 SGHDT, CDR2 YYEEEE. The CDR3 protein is CASSTGGFTANEQFF. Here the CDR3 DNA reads TGTGCCAGCAGCACAGGGGGTTTCACCGCCAATGAGCAGTTCTTC.

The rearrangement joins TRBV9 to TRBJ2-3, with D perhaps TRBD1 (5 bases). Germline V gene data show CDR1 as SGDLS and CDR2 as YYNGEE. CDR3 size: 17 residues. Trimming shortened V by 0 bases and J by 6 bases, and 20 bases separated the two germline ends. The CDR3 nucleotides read TGTGCCAGCAGCGTAGACCCGCTCCAGGGTTCCTTGGATACGCAGTATTTT. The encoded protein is CASSVDPLQGSLDTQYF. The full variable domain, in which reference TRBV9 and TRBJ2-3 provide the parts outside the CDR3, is DSGVTQTPKHLITATGQRVTLRCSPRSGDLSVYWYQQSLDQGLQFLIQYYNGEERAKGNILERFSAQQFPDLHSELNLSSLELGDSALYFCASSVDPLQGSLDTQYFGPGTRLTVL.

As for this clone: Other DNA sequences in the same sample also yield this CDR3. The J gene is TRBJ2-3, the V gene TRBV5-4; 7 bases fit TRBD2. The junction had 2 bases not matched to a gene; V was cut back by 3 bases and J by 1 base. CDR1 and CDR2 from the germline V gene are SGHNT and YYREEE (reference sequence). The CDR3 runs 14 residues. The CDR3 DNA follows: TGTGCCAGCAGCTCGAGCGGGGGCACAGATACGCAGTATTTT. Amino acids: CASSSSGGTDTQYF.